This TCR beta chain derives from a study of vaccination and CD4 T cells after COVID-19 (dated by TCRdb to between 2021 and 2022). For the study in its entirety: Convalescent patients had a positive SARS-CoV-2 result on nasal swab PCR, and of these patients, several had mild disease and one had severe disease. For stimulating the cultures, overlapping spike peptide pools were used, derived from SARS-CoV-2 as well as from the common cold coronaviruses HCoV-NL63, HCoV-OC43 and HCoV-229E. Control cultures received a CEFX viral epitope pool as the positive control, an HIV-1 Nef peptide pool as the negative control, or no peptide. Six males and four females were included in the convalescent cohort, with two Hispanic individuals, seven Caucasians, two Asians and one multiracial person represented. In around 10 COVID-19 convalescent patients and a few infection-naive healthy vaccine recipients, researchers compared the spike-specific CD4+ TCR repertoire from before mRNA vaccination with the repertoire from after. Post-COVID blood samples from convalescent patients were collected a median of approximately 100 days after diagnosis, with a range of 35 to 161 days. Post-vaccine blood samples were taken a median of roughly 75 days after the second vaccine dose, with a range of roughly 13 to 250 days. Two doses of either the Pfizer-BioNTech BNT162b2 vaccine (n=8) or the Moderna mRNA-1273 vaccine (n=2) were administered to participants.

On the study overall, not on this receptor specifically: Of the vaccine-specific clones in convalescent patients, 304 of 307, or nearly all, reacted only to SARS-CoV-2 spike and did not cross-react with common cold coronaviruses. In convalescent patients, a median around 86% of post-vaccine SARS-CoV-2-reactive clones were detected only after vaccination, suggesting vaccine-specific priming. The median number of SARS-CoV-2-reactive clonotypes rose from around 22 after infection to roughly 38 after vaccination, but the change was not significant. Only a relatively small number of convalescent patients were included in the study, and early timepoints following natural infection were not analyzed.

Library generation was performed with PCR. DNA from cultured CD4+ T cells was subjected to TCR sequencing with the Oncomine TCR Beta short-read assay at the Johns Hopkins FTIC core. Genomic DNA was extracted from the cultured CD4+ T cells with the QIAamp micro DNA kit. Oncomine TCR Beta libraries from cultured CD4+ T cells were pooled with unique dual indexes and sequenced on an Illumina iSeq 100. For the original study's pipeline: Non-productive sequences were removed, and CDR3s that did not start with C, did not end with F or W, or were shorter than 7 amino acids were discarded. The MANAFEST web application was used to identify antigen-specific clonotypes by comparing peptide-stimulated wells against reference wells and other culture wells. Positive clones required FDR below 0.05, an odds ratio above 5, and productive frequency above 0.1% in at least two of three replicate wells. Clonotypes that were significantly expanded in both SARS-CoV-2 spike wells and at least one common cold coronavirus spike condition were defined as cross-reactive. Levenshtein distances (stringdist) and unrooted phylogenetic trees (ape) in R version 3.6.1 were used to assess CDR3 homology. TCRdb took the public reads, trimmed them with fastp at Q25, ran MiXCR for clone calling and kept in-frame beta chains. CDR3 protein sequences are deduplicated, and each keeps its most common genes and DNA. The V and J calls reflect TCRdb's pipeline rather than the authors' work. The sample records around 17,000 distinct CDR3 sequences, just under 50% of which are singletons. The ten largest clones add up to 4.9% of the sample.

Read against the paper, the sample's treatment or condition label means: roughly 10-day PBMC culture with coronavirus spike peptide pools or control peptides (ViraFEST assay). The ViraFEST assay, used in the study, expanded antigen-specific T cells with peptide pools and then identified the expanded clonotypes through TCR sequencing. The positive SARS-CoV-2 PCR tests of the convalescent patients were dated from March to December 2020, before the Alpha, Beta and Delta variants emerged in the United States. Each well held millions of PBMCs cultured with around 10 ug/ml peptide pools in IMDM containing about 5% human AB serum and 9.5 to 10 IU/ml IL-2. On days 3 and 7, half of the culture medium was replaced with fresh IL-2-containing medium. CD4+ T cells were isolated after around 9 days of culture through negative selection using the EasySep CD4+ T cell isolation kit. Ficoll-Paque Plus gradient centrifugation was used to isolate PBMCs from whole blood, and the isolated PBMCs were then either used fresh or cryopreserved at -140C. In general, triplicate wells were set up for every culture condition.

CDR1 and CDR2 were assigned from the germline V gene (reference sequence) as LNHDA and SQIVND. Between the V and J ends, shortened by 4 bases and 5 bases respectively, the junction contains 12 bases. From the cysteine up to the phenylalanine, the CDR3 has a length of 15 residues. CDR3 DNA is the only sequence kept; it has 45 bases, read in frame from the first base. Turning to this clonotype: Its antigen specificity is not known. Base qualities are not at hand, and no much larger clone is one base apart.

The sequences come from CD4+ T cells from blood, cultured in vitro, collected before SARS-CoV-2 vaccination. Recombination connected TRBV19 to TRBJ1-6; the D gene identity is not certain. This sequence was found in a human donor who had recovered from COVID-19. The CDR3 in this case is CASSSLWQNNSPLHF. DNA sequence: TGTGCCAGTAGTAGCCTTTGGCAGAATAATTCACCCCTCCACTTT. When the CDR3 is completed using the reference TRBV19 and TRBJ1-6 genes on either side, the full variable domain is DGGITQSPKYLFRKEGQNVTLSCEQNLNHDAMYWYRQDPGQGLRLIYYSQIVNDFQKGDIAEGYSVSREKKESFPLTVTSAQKNPTAFYLCASSSLWQNNSPLHFGNGTRLTVT.